These 21 T cell receptor beta chains were all obtained from the same sample, sequenced in a study of blood T cells in healthy people across ages. Primed by a sample-barcoded 5' primer and a J-beta primer mix, a second PCR proceeded for about 7 to 11 cycles. TCRdb analysed the 5' RACE reads with MiXCR anew, one entry per CDR3 protein. The sample comprises hundreds of thousands of distinct CDR3 sequences, less than 35% of which are singletons, and about 15% rests with the top ten. Sequenced input: blood. The receptors come from a woman of 80 years or more in good health.

The J gene is TRBJ1-5, the V gene TRBV12-3 or TRBV12-4, with 7 bases fitting TRBD1. This CDR3 is built from 14 residues. Unmatched junction bases numbered 9, after V lost 6 bases and J lost 7 bases. In nucleotides, the CDR3 is TGTGCCAGCAGCTCTCTTGGGACAGACCAGCCCCAGCATTTT. Its protein product is CASSSLGTDQPQHF.

Remarks on this clonotype: One base away lies a much larger clone, so this may be a sequencing read error. Since the CDR3 does not end with the conserved phenylalanine or tryptophan, this likely comes from a read error. The chain joins TRBV6-2 or TRBV6-3 to TRBJ2-6; D possibly corresponds to TRBD1 (5 bases). The CDR3 loop spans 17 amino acids. The germline V gene has CDR1 MNHEY and CDR2 SVGEGT. V lost 6 bases and J lost 0, with 15 bases in between. CDR3 residues: CASRPTELLSGANVLTV. The CDR3 nucleotides are TGTGCCAGCAGGCCGACAGAGCTACTCTCTGGGGCCAACGTCCTGACTGTC.

The chain combines TRBV6-4 with TRBJ2-2, with TRBD1 matching 10 bases. Trimming at V came to 2 bases and at J to 6 bases, leaving 0 bases not matched to a gene. The CDR3 runs to 14 residues. Germline values: CDR1 MRHNA, CDR2 SNTAGT. The CDR3 DNA reads as TGTGCCAGCAGTGACGGACAGGGGGCCGGGGAGCTGTTTTTT. Protein sequence: CASSDGQGAGELFF.

V and J are TRBV3-1 and TRBJ2-1; 7 positions agree with TRBD2. The V gene end was trimmed by 3 bases and the J gene end by 0 bases; junction bases not matched to a gene: 8. The germline gives CDR1 LGHDT, CDR2 YNNKEL (reference sequence). CDR3 size: 17 residues. The CDR3 DNA is TGTGCCAGCAGCCAGGAACTAGCGAGGAGCTCCTACAATGAGCAGTTCTTC. As protein: CASSQELARSSYNEQFF.

This clonotype was detected many times. The rearrangement joins TRBV24-1 to TRBJ2-3; TRBD2 might be the D (6 bases). There are 17 residues in the CDR3. The germline gives CDR1 KGHDR, CDR2 SFDVKD. The V and J ends lost 0 bases and 0 bases respectively, with 12 bases between them. The CDR3 sequence is CATSDLQGDWSTDTQYF. The CDR3, as DNA: TGTGCCACCAGTGATTTGCAAGGGGACTGGAGCACAGATACGCAGTATTTT.

With respect to this clonotype: At one end the junction does not follow the germline gene, possibly because of a read error. This sequence joins TRBV7-2 and TRBJ1-5; TRBD1 aligns across 9 bases. Germline-derived CDR1 and CDR2 are SGHTA and FQGNSA. The CDR3 is 15 amino acids. This CDR3 is CAGSLQDRGYQPQHF. In DNA form, the CDR3 reads TGTGCCGGCAGCTTACAGGACAGGGGATATCAGCCCCAGCATTTT.

This clonotype was seen many times. This chain joins TRBV7-9 and TRBJ1-2; 7 bases line up with TRBD1. This CDR3 has 14 residues. Germline V lookup: CDR1 SEHNR, CDR2 FQNEAQ (reference sequence). V trimming: 5 bases; J trimming: 4 bases; junction bases outside the gene matches: 7. CDR3 sequence reads: CASSLTGEGYGYTF. The CDR3 DNA reads TGTGCCAGCAGCCTCACAGGGGAGGGCTATGGCTACACCTTC.

This clonotype was counted once. A much larger clone lies one base from this, so it may be a read error. The chain employs TRBV7-2 and TRBJ2-1; D is unclear. The CDR3 sequence is 12 residues long. Germline lookup yields CDR1 SGHTA and CDR2 FQGNSA. This chain's CDR3 is CASSFSYDEQFF. The DNA of the CDR3 is TGTGCCAGCAGCTTCAGCTACGATGAGCAGTTCTTC.

This clonotype was observed many times. The genes are TRBV18 and TRBJ2-3; D may be TRBD1 (5 bases). The germline V gene encodes CDR1 KGHSH and CDR2 LQKENI. The V and J ends lost 1 base and 3 bases respectively, with 11 bases between them. CDR3 size: 15 residues. The CDR3 loop is CASSPLRVGTDTQYF. The DNA for the CDR3 is TGTGCCAGCTCACCACTCAGGGTTGGGACAGATACGCAGTATTTT.

The chain couples TRBV18 to TRBJ2-5, with D tentatively TRBD2 (6 bases). V shed 2 bases and J shed 11 bases, with 18 bases lying between them. Germline lookup yields CDR1 KGHSH and CDR2 LQKENI. There are 14 residues in the CDR3. The CDR3 loop is CASSPIGGKDEQYF. The CDR3 DNA reads as TGTGCCAGCTCACCAATCGGAGGGAAGGATGAGCAGTACTTC.

At least ten counts were recorded for this clonotype. Here the CDR3 reads CASSQSHEQFF. DNA for the CDR3: TGTGCCAGCAGTCAGAGTCATGAGCAGTTCTTC. The V call is TRBV2, the J call TRBJ2-1; D gene uncertain. The CDR3 is made up of 11 amino acids. The ends were cut back, 5 bases at V and 8 bases at J, with 7 bases in the middle. Germline V CDR1 and CDR2: SNHLY, FYNNEI. Full variable domain (missing parts from reference TRBV2 and TRBJ2-1): EPEVTQTPSHQVTQMGQEVILRCVPISNHLYFYWYRQILGQKVEFLVSFYNNEISEKSEIFDDQFSVERPDGSNFTLKIRSTKLEDSAMYFCASSQSHEQFFGPGTRLTVL.

This clonotype was seen ten or more times. The rearrangement joins TRBV20-1 to TRBJ2-3, with D uncertain. The germline V gene encodes CDR1 DFQATT and CDR2 SNEGSKA (reference sequence). This CDR3 has 12 amino acids. The V end lost 1 base, the J end lost 3 bases, and 5 bases lay between the germline ends. The CDR3 protein is CSARVGTDTQYF. In DNA form, the CDR3 reads TGCAGTGCTAGAGTGGGAACAGATACGCAGTATTTT.

This clonotype occurred many times. The V call is TRBV5-6, the J call TRBJ2-7; possibly TRBD2 for D (6 bases). Germline V CDR1 and CDR2: SGHDT, YYEEEE. Trimming took 0 bases from V and 2 from J, leaving 9 bases between them. CDR3 length equals 14 residues. The CDR3 protein is CASSLGGDTYEQYF. The CDR3 region has the DNA TGTGCCAGCAGCTTGGGGGGGGATACCTACGAGCAGTACTTC.

This clonotype was counted ten times or more. The J gene is TRBJ2-5, the V gene TRBV21-1; the listed D gene, TRBD1, was not tested against the DNA. TRBV21-1 is classified as a pseudogene. CDR3 size: 15 residues. DNA for the CDR3: TGTGCCAGCAGCAAAGCCCCAGGGGGCCAAGAGACCCAGTACTTC. It is translated as CASSKAPGGQETQYF.

At least ten counts were recorded for this clonotype. This chain uses TRBV5-1 with TRBJ1-6; tentative D call: TRBD1 (5 bases). Trimming cost V 4 bases and J 0 bases, with 11 bases left between them. CDR1 and CDR2 (germline): SGHRS, YFSETQ. This CDR3 contains 16 residues. The CDR3 coding sequence is TGCGCCAGCAGCAAACAGGAAAGCTCCTATAATTCACCCCTCCACTTT. Translated, it gives CASSKQESSYNSPLHF.

To note about this clonotype: At one boundary the junction diverges from the germline segment, which might be a read error. V usage is TRBV6-6 and J usage is TRBJ2-5; no firm D call. The germline V gene encodes CDR1 MNHNY and CDR2 SVGAGI (reference sequence). This CDR3 has 14 amino acids. CDR3 loop: CAGSYSGTEETQYF. In DNA, the CDR3 is TGTGCCGGCAGTTACTCTGGCACAGAAGAGACCCAGTACTTC.

In the case of this clonotype: A single base separates this from a much larger clone, so it may be a read error. V gene TRBV7-6 combines with J gene TRBJ2-7; D call uncertain. The ends were cut back, 1 base at V and 3 bases at J, with 10 bases in the middle. There are 14 residues in the CDR3. Germline-derived CDR1 and CDR2 are SGHVS and FNYEAQ. The CDR3 region is CASSLVGGDYEQYF. CDR3 DNA sequence: TGTGCCAGCAGCTTAGTCGGCGGAGACTACGAGCAGTACTTC. Together with reference TRBV7-6 and TRBJ2-7, the CDR3 gives the full variable domain: GAGVSQSPRYKVTKRGQDVALRCDPISGHVSLYWYRQALGQGPEFLTYFNYEAQQDKSGLPNDRFSAERPEGSISTLTIQRTEQRDSAMYRCASSLVGGDYEQYFGPGTRLTVT.

V gene TRBV4-1 combines with J gene TRBJ2-5, with D tentatively TRBD1 (6 bases). The V and J ends lost 4 bases and 11 bases respectively, with 23 bases between them. Germline V gene lookup returns CDR1 MGHRA and CDR2 YSYEKL. The CDR3 has 15 residues. The CDR3 nucleotides are TGCGCCAGCAGCCGAGCAGGGGCCGCGGAGAGGGAGCAGTACTTC. This translates into CASSRAGAAEREQYF.

This clonotype appeared a few times. This may be a read error: a much more frequent sequence differs by one nucleotide. The V call is TRBV12-3 or TRBV12-4, the J call TRBJ2-1; 9 positions agree with TRBD1. V was pared by 6 bases and J by 10 bases, with 10 bases of the junction left unmatched. This CDR3 comprises 14 residues. In DNA form, the CDR3 reads TGTGCCAGCAGATTGTCGGGACAGGGCGGCGAGCAGTTCTTC. It yields the protein CASRLSGQGGEQFF.

V usage is TRBV29-1 and J usage is TRBJ1-2, with D perhaps matching TRBD1 (5 bases). Germline-derived CDR1 and CDR2 are SQVTM and ANQGSEA. V was clipped by 4 bases and J by 4 bases, with 16 bases between them. There are 14 residues in the CDR3. The CDR3 protein is CSVAPGQGSYGYTF. CDR3 coding DNA: TGCAGCGTTGCCCCAGGGCAGGGTAGCTATGGCTACACCTTC. The entire variable domain, with the rest obtained from reference TRBV29-1 and TRBJ1-2, is as follows: SAVISQKPSRDICQRGTSLTIQCQVDSQVTMMFWYRQQPGQSLTLIATANQGSEATYESGFVIDKFPISRPNLTFSTLTVSNMSPEDSSIYLCSVAPGQGSYGYTFGSGTRLTVV.

This clonotype was detected many times. This sequence joins TRBV5-1 and TRBJ2-3; 7 nucleotides agree with TRBD2. Germline CDR1 is SGHRS and CDR2 is YFSETQ. Trimming took 0 bases from V and 4 from J; bases not matched to a gene: 8. The length of the CDR3 is 16 residues. The CDR3 DNA is TGCGCCAGCAGCTTGGCCCCCCTAGCGGCAGCAGATACGCAGTATTTT. This gives the protein CASSLAPLAAADTQYF. The entire variable domain, with the rest obtained from reference TRBV5-1 and TRBJ2-3, is as follows: KAGVTQTPRYLIKTRGQQVTLSCSPISGHRSVSWYQQTPGQGLQFLFEYFSETQRNKGNFPGRFSGRQFSNSRSEMNVSTLELGDSALYLCASSLAPLAAADTQYFGPGTRLTVL.